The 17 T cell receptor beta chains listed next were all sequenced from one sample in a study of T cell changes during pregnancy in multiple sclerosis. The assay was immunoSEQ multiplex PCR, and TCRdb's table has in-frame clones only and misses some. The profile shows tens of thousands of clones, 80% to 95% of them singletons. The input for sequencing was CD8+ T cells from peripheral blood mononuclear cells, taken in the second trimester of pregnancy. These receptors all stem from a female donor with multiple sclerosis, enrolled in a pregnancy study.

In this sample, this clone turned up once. CDR3 amino acids: CASSYGRGFGNTIYF. The CDR3 nucleotides are TGTGCCAGCAGTTACGGAAGGGGGTTTGGAAACACCATATATTTT. V gene TRBV6-5 combines with J gene TRBJ1-3; a weak D match, TRBD1 (6 bases). V was cut by 2 bases and J by 3 bases, with 11 bases left in between. In germline, CDR1 is MNHEY, CDR2 SVGAGI. The CDR3 has 15 residues.

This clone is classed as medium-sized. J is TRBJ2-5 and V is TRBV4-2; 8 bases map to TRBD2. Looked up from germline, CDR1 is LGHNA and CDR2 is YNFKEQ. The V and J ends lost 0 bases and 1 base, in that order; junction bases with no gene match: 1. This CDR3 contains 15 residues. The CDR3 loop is CASSQDREGQETQYF. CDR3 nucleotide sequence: TGTGCCAGCAGCCAAGATCGGGAGGGCCAAGAGACCCAGTACTTC.

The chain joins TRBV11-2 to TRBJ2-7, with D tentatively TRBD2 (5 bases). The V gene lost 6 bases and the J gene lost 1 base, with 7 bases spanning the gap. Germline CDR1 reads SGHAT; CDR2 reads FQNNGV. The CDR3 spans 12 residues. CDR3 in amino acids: CASREESYEQYF. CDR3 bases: TGTGCCAGCAGGGAGGAGTCCTACGAGCAGTACTTC.

The CDR3 here is CASSHTGTGMEDTQYF. The CDR3 DNA sequence: TGTGCCAGCAGCCACACCGGGACAGGGATGGAAGATACGCAGTATTTT. The chain combines TRBV7-9 with TRBJ2-3, with 9 nucleotides matching TRBD1. V trimming: 5 bases; J trimming: 5 bases; junction bases outside the gene matches: 11. Germline V lookup: CDR1 SEHNR, CDR2 FQNEAQ (reference sequence). CDR3 length equals 16 residues.

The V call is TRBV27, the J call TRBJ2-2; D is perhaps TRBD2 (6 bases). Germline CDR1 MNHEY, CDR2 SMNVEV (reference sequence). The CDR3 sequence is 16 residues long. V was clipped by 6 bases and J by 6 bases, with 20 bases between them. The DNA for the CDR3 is TGTGCCAGCAGCCCGACAAAGGGGACTTTCGCCGGGGAGCTGTTTTTT. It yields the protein CASSPTKGTFAGELFF.

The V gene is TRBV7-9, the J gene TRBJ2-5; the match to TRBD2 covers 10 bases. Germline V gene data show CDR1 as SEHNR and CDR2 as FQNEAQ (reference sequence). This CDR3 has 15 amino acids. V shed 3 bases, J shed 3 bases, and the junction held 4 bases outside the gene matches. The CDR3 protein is CASSFGTSAKETQYF. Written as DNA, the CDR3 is TGTGCCAGCAGCTTTGGGACTAGCGCCAAAGAGACCCAGTACTTC. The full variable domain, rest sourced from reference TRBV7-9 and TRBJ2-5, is DTGVSQNPRHKITKRGQNVTFRCDPISEHNRLYWYRQTLGQGPEFLTYFQNEAQLEKSRLLSDRFSAERPKGSFSTLEIQRTEQGDSAMYLCASSFGTSAKETQYFGPGTRLLVL.

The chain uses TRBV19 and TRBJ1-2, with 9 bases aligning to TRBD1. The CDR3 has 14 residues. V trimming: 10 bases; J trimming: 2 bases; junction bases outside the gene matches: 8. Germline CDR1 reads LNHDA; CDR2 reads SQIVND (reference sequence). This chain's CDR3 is CATDPGTGNYGYTF. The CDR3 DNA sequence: TGTGCCACCGATCCCGGGACAGGGAACTATGGCTACACCTTC.

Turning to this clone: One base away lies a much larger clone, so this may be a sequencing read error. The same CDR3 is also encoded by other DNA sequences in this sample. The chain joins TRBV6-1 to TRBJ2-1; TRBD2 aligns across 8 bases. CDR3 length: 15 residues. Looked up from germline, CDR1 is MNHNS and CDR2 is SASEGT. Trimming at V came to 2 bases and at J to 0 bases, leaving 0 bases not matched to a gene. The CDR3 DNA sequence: TGTGCCAGCAGTGAACTAGCGGGCTCCTACAATGAGCAGTTCTTC. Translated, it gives CASSELAGSYNEQFF.

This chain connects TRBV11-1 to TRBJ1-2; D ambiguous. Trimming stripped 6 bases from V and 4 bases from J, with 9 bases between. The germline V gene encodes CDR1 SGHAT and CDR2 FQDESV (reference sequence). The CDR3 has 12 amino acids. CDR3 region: CASSGASYGYTF. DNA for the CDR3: TGTGCCAGCAGTGGAGCGAGCTATGGCTACACCTTC.

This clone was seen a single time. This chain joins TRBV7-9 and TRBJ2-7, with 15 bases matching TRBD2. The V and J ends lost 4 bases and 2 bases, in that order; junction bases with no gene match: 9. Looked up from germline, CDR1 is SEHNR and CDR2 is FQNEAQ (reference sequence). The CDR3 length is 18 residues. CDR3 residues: CASSSTGTSGRLTYEQYF. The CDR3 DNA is TGTGCCAGCAGCTCAACCGGGACTAGCGGGAGGCTGACCTACGAGCAGTACTTC.

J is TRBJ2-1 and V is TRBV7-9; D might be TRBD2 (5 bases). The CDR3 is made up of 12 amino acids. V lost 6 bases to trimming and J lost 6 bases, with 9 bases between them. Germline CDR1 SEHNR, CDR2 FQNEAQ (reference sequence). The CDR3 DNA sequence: TGTGCCAGCAGTACGGGGAGCAATGAGCAGTTCTTC. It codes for CASSTGSNEQFF.

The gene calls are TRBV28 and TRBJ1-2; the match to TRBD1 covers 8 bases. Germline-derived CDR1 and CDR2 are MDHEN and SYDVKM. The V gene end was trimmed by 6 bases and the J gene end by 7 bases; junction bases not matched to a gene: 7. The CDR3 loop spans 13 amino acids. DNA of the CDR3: TGTGCCAGCAGGGGAATAGACAGGGGTGGCTACACCTTC. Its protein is CASRGIDRGGYTF.

CDR3 region: CATTMERTKSRNEQFF. CDR3 in DNA: TGTGCCACCACGATGGAAAGAACTAAAAGTAGGAATGAGCAGTTCTTC. The gene calls are TRBV21-1 and TRBJ2-1; the tabulated D call, TRBD2, remains unverified against the DNA. TRBV21-1 corresponds to a pseudogene. This CDR3 comprises 16 residues.

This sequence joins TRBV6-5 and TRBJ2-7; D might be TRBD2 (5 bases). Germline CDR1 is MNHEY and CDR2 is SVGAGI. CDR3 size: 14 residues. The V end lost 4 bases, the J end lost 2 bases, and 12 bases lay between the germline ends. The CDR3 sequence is CASSSGLAAYEQYF. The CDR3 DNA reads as TGTGCCAGCAGTTCTGGTCTAGCTGCCTACGAGCAGTACTTC.

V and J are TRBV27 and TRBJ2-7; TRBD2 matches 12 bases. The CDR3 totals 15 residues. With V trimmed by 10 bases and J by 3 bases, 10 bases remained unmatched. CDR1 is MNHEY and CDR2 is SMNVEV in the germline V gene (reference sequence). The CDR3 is CATRPGTSGLYEQYF. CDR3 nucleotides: TGTGCCACACGTCCCGGGACTAGCGGGCTCTACGAGCAGTACTTC.

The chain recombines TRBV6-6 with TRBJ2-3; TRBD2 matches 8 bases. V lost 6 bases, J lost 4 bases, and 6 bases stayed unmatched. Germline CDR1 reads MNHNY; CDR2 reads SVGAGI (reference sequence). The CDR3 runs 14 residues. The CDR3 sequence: CASSRLARADTQYF. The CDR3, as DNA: TGTGCCAGCAGCAGACTAGCGAGGGCAGATACGCAGTATTTT.

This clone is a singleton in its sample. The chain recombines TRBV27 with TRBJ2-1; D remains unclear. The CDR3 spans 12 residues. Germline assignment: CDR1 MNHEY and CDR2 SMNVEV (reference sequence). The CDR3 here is CIAESSYNEQFF. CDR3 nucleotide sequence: TGTATAGCCGAAAGCTCCTACAATGAGCAGTTCTTC.